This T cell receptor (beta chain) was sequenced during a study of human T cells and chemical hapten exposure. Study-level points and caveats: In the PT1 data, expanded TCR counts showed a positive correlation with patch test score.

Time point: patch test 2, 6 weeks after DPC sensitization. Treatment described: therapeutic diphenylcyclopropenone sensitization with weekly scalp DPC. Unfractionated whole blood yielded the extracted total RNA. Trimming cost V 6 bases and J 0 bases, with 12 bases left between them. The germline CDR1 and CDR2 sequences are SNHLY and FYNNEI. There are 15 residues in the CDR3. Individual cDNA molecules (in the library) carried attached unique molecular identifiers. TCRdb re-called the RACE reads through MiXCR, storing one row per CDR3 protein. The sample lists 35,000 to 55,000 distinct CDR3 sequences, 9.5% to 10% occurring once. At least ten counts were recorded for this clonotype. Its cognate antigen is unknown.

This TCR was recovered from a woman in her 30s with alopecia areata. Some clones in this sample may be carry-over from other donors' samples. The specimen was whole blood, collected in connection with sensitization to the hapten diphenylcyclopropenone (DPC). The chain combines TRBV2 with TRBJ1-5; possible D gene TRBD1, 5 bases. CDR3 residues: CASRVGDYSNQPQHF. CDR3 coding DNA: TGTGCCAGCAGGGTGGGGGACTATAGCAATCAGCCCCAGCATTTT.